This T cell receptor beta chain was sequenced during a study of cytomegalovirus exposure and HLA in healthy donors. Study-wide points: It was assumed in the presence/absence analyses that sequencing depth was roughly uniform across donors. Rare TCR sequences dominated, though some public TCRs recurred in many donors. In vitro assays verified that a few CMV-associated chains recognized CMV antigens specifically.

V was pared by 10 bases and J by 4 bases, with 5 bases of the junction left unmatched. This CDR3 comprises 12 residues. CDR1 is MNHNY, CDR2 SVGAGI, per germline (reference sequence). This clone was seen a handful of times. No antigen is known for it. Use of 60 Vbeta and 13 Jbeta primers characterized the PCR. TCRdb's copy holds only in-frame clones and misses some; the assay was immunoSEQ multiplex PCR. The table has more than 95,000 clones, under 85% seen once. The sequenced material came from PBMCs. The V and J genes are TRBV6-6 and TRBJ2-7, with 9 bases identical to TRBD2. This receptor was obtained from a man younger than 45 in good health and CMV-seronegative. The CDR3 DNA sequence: TGTGCCACGCGGGAGGGCCTGTACGAGCAGTACTTC. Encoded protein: CATREGLYEQYF.